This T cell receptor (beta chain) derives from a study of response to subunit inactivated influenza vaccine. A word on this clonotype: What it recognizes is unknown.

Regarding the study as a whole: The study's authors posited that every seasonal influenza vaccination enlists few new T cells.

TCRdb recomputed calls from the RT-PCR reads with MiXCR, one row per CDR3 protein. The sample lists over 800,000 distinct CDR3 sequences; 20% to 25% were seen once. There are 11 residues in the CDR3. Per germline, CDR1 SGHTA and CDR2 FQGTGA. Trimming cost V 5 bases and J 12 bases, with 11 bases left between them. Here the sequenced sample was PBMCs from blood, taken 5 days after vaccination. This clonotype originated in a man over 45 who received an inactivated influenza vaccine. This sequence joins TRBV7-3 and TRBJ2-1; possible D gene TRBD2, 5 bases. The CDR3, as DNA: TGTGCCAGCAGCAGAGGGAGTCGGCAGTTCTTC. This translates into CASSRGSRQFF.